This T cell receptor (beta chain) originates from a study of PD-1 blockade in mismatch repair-deficient tumors. The wider study: Patients had eleven to twelve mismatch repair-deficient cancer types, all previously treated and progressing. Study-level findings and limits: Tumor-resident clones, often absent from pretreatment blood, expanded after pembrolizumab and then contracted.

Worth noting for this clone: Its target is unknown.

The table came from immunoSEQ multiplex PCR; TCRdb's copy has only in-frame clones and leaves some out. The data hold some 16,000 clones, with about four fifths observed a single time. PCR or immunohistochemistry showed mismatch repair deficiency in every enrolled patient. The CDR3 totals 12 residues. V shed 6 bases and J shed 6 bases, with 12 bases lying between them. Per the germline V gene, CDR1 is SGHNT and CDR2 is YENEEA. V gene TRBV11-3 combines with J gene TRBJ2-7; D remains ambiguous. Sequenced here: PBMCs, sampled 4 weeks after starting pembrolizumab. This clonotype was obtained from an adult with mismatch repair-deficient cancer. CDR3 DNA sequence: TGTGCCAGCAGGCTGGCGCCAGGCGAGCAGTACTTC. It specifies CASRLAPGEQYF.